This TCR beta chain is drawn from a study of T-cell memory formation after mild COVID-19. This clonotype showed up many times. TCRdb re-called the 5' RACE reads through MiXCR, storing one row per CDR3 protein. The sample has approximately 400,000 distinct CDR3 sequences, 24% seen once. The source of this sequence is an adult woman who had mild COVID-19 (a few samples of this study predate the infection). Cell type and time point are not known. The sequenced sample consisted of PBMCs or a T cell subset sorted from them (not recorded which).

CDR3 residues: CASSQVPSRLNEQFF. The DNA for the CDR3 is TGTGCCAGCAGCCAGGTCCCGAGTCGGTTAAATGAGCAGTTCTTC. The gene calls are TRBV14 and TRBJ2-1; no definite D call. Germline V gene lookup returns CDR1 SGHDN and CDR2 FVKESK. This CDR3 has 15 amino acids. The V end was cut by 3 bases, the J end by 7 bases, with 16 bases between.